These T cell receptor beta chains were read from a single sample in a study of human T cells and chemical hapten exposure. MiXCR, run by TCRdb on the RACE reads, gives a single entry per CDR3 protein. The repertoire has about 65,000 distinct CDR3 sequences, around 6.1% of them found once; the top ten carry around 3.4%. Sequenced material: whole blood. Receptors originate from a female donor in good health. Some clones in this sample may be carry-over from other donors' samples. The CDR3 runs from the conserved cysteine through the conserved F or W. The D gene is left open where the match is weak. Size tells how often a clone was seen (once, few, many) or the class of an expanded clone, and some rows leave it out.

j_gene,len,v_gene,d_gene,abundance,CDR3nt,CDR3aa
TRBJ2-7,18,TRBV7-2,TRBD2,.,TGTGCCAGCAGCTTAGTAGGTAGCGGGAGAAACTACTCCTACGAGCAGTACTTC,CASSLVGSGRNYSYEQYF
TRBJ1-5,15,TRBV15,.,many,TGTGCCACCAGCAAAGGGGACGGGAGCAATCAGCCCCAGCATTTT,CATSKGDGSNQPQHF
TRBJ2-4,16,TRBV4-1,TRBD1,.,TGCGCCAGCAGCCAAGATGGGGTTAGGACAGGGACCATTCAGTACTTC,CASSQDGVRTGTIQYF
TRBJ1-1,15,TRBV7-9,TRBD1,many,TGTGCCAGCAGCTTACGTACAGGGGTGAACACTGAAGCTTTCTTT,CASSLRTGVNTEAFF
TRBJ2-1,15,TRBV6-6,TRBD2,few,TGTGCCAGCAGTTACGGACTAGCGGGAGTAAATGAGCAGTTCTTC,CASSYGLAGVNEQFF
TRBJ2-1,11,TRBV28,.,many,TGTGCCAGCAGTCTCGAGGGGAGGCAGTTCTTC,CASSLEGRQFF
TRBJ1-2,12,TRBV20-1,TRBD1,.,TGCAGTGCTCCTGGACAGGGCCGGGGCTACACCTTC,CSAPGQGRGYTF
TRBJ2-1,17,TRBV28,TRBD1,.,TGTGCCAGCAGTGCGACGCCCGGGACAGGGGAGAGGAATGAGCAGTTCTTC,CASSATPGTGERNEQFF
TRBJ2-7,13,TRBV3-1,.,many,TGTGCCAGCAGCCTTTCGCGGGACGCCCGAGCGTACTTC,CASSLSRDARAYF
TRBJ2-3,14,TRBV7-9,.,many,TGTGCCAGCAGCTTAAGCGGTTACACAGATACGCAGTATTTT,CASSLSGYTDTQYF
TRBJ2-3,13,TRBV28,.,many,TGTGCCAGCAGGGGAATATTCTTAGATACGCAGTATTTT,CASRGIFLDTQYF
TRBJ2-3,15,TRBV7-9,.,many,TGTGCCAGCAGCCTCATGGGAGTTAGCACAGATACGCAGTATTTT,CASSLMGVSTDTQYF
TRBJ2-1,12,TRBV29-1,.,.,TGCAGCGGAAAACGGTCAGTCAATGAGCAGTTCTTC,CSGKRSVNEQFF
TRBJ2-3,15,TRBV6-1,TRBD1,many,TGTGCCAGCAGTGAATTACCACAGGGGCCAGATACGCAGTATTTT,CASSELPQGPDTQYF
TRBJ2-5,16,TRBV29-1,TRBD2,.,TGCAGCGTTGAAGATCCAGCGGGAGCCTACCAAGAGACCCAGTACTTC,CSVEDPAGAYQETQYF
TRBJ2-7,13,TRBV18,.,many,TGTGCCAGCTCACCATCGATAAGGTACGAGCAGTACTTC,CASSPSIRYEQYF
TRBJ1-6,14,TRBV7-9,TRBD1,.,TGTGCCAGTGCAGGGGCCGCAGGGGGAGGAGCCCTCCACTTT,CASAGAAGGGALHF
TRBJ2-1,16,TRBV28,.,few,TGTGCCAGCAGTACAACGGACAAAGGAGGGTACAATGAGCAGTTCTTC,CASSTTDKGGYNEQFF
TRBJ2-6,17,TRBV3-1,.,many,TGTGCCAGCAGCCAAGATCAATCAAACTCTGGGGCCAACGTCCTGACTTTC,CASSQDQSNSGANVLTF
TRBJ2-7,14,TRBV7-2,TRBD2,many,TGTGCCAGCAGCCCACTAGCGGGAGGATACGAGCAGTACTTC,CASSPLAGGYEQYF
TRBJ1-2,14,TRBV20-1,.,many,TGCAGTGCCCCAGACAGCCCCGGATTTTATAGCTACACCTTC,CSAPDSPGFYSYTF
TRBJ2-1,15,TRBV3-1,.,few,TGTGCCAGCAGCCAAGATCTGGGACCACTTCGCAAGCAGTTCTTC,CASSQDLGPLRKQFF